The entry that follows covers one T cell receptor (beta chain) sequence. Antigen specificity is unknown. TCRdb re-analysed the reads in MiXCR, keeping a single row per CDR3 protein. Of approximately 100,000 distinct CDR3 sequences listed, around 28% were seen once; the top ten hold around 80%. This record comes from a study of T cell repertoires in cytomegalovirus infection. Study background: It can be stated that public TCR beta signatures indicated CMV infection as well as a matching HLA type.

Whole-study results and caveats: HLA-C-restricted CMV-specific TCR beta clonotypes were dominant in the ex vivo response.

The CDR3 has 16 amino acids. CDR1 is PRHDT and CDR2 is FYEKMQ in the germline V gene (reference sequence). V was clipped by 0 bases and J by 15 bases; unmatched bases: 13. The source is a human donor in good health (CMV status not recorded). Some clones in this sample may be carry-over from other donors' samples. The rearrangement links TRBV13 to TRBJ2-4, with 11 nucleotides matching TRBD1. The starting material was CD8+ T cells from cultured PBMCs, obtained from culture after CMV antigen stimulation. The CDR3 sequence: CASSLGPTPDRGLRYF. CDR3 nucleotide sequence: TGTGCCAGCAGCTTAGGCCCCACCCCGGACAGGGGGCTTCGGTACTTC.